Listed below are T cell receptor beta chains from one sample, sequenced in a study of PD-L1 blockade in urothelial cancer. The assay was immunoSEQ multiplex PCR, and TCRdb's table has in-frame clones only and misses some. The table records tens of thousands of clones, roughly 79% of them present only once. This specimen was PBMCs, taken around atezolizumab (anti-PD-L1) treatment. The receptors derive from a man aged 70-80 years with urothelial cancer. CDR3s include the opening cysteine and the closing phenylalanine or tryptophan. The D gene is left open where the match is weak. Part of the rows lack a size; the others show once, few, many or a class for expanded clones.

>NA|TRBJ2-3|once|TRBV9
CASSVDGGALDTQYF
TGTGCCAGCAGCGTAGATGGGGGGGCCCTGGATACGCAGTATTTT
>NA|TRBJ2-2|NA|TRBV5-1
CASSEAVSGELFF
TGCGCCAGCAGTGAAGCGGTGTCCGGGGAGCTGTTTTTT
>TRBD1|TRBJ2-2|NA|TRBV18
CASSPRDRAPSGTGELFF
TGTGCCAGCTCACCCAGGGACAGGGCTCCCTCCGGCACCGGGGAGCTGTTTTTT
>TRBD1|TRBJ1-2|few|TRBV2
CASSATGDGYTF
TGTGCCAGCAGTGCGACAGGGGATGGCTACACCTTC
>TRBD2|TRBJ2-1|NA|TRBV13
CASNAGANEQFF
TGTGCCAGCAACGCGGGAGCTAATGAGCAGTTCTTC
>NA|TRBJ2-2|NA|TRBV5-1
CASSLAPQGDTGELFF
TGCGCCAGCAGCTTGGCCCCACAGGGCGACACCGGGGAGCTGTTTTTT
>TRBD2|TRBJ2-7|few|TRBV28
CASTTTSGASYEQYF
TGTGCCAGCACCACAACTAGCGGGGCCTCCTACGAGCAGTACTTC
>NA|TRBJ1-6|once|TRBV5-4
CASSLSSGSNSPLHF
TGTGCCAGCAGCTTGTCGTCGGGGTCTAATTCACCCCTCCACTTT
>TRBD1|TRBJ1-1|NA|TRBV29-1
CSVVGGYGNTEAFF
TGCAGCGTTGTAGGGGGCTATGGGAACACTGAAGCTTTCTTT
>TRBD1|TRBJ2-7|NA|TRBV5-4
CASSKGQGYEQYF
TGTGCCAGCAGCAAGGGACAGGGTTACGAGCAGTACTTC
>TRBD1|TRBJ2-3|NA|TRBV6-1
CASSEQTGGAPGGQYF
TGTGCCAGCAGTGAACAGACAGGGGGCGCTCCCGGGGGGCAGTATTTT
>NA|TRBJ2-7|NA|TRBV5-4
CASSSSGSYEQYF
TGTGCCAGCAGCTCCTCGGGGTCCTACGAGCAGTACTTC
>TRBD2|TRBJ2-5|NA|TRBV7-9
CASSLLGGSGETQYF
TGTGCCAGCAGCTTATTGGGCGGGAGCGGAGAGACCCAGTACTTC
>TRBD1|TRBJ1-4|NA|TRBV5-4
CASSYEGDRNEKLFF
TGTGCCAGCAGCTACGAGGGGGACAGGAATGAAAAACTGTTTTTT
>NA|TRBJ2-7|NA|TRBV10-3
CAISESLGGEQYF
TGTGCCATCAGTGAGTCTTTGGGGGGCGAGCAGTACTTC
>NA|TRBJ2-3|few|TRBV7-9
CASSWADTQYF
TGTGCCAGCAGCTGGGCCGATACGCAGTATTTT
>NA|TRBJ2-2|once|TRBV19
CASSFSGGELFF
TGTGCCAGTAGTTTTTCGGGCGGGGAGCTGTTTTTT
>NA|TRBJ1-2|NA|TRBV28
CASSTLGRGNYGYTF
TGTGCCAGCAGTACCCTCGGGAGGGGGAACTATGGCTACACCTTC
>NA|TRBJ2-7|once|TRBV7-2
CASSLGQDYEQYF
TGTGCCAGCAGCTTAGGCCAGGACTACGAGCAGTACTTC
>NA|TRBJ2-7|NA|TRBV6-6
CASRSHAGASYEQYF
TGTGCCAGCAGATCCCATGCGGGGGCCTCATACGAGCAGTACTTC
>TRBD1|TRBJ1-3|NA|TRBV11-2
CASSLQGAPGNTIYF
TGTGCCAGCAGCTTACAGGGGGCGCCTGGAAACACCATATATTTT
>TRBD1|TRBJ1-1|NA|TRBV27
CASSPWTGGSTEAFF
TGTGCCAGCAGTCCCTGGACAGGGGGGAGCACTGAAGCTTTCTTT
>NA|TRBJ2-7|NA|TRBV5-1
CASSWRQFSYEQYF
TGCGCCAGCAGCTGGAGACAGTTCTCCTACGAGCAGTACTTC
>NA|TRBJ1-1|NA|TRBV7-9
CASSLSSGDNTEAFF
TGTGCCAGCAGCTTGAGTTCAGGGGACAACACTGAAGCTTTCTTT
>NA|TRBJ1-1|NA|TRBV9
CASSAGERNTEAFF
TGTGCCAGCAGCGCGGGGGAGCGGAACACTGAAGCTTTCTTT
>TRBD2|TRBJ2-5|NA|TRBV4-2
CASSQELAGEETQYF
TGTGCCAGCAGCCAAGAGTTAGCGGGAGAAGAGACCCAGTACTTC
>NA|TRBJ1-1|NA|TRBV25-1
CASKGRENTEAFF
TGTGCCAGCAAAGGCAGGGAGAACACTGAAGCTTTCTTT
>TRBD1|TRBJ1-4|NA|TRBV11-2
CASSLDLAGGNEKLFF
TGTGCCAGCAGCTTAGATCTGGCAGGGGGGAATGAAAAACTGTTTTTT